This entry lists 8 T cell receptor beta chains sequenced from one sample in a study of OX40 agonist ivuxolimab in advanced cancers. The data were produced by immunoSEQ multiplex PCR, yet TCRdb's version contains in-frame clones alone and is incomplete. The table includes 70,000 to 80,000 clones, approximately 90% detected once. The sample in question was CD4+ or CD8+ T cells sorted from blood, obtained in a trial of the OX40 agonist ivuxolimab. These TCRs come from an adult with an advanced solid tumor such as melanoma, head and neck, liver or kidney cancer.

This chain connects TRBV28 to TRBJ1-5; TRBD1 is a possible D gene (6 bases). Trimming took off 3 bases at V and 5 bases at J, with 8 bases between the two ends. The CDR3 is 13 amino acids. Germline V gene sequence: CDR1 MDHEN, CDR2 SYDVKM. In DNA form, the CDR3 reads TGTGCCAGCAGTTTGGGGGGCGATCAGCCCCAGCATTTT. Translating it yields CASSLGGDQPQHF.

The chain uses TRBV28 and TRBJ2-7; 7 bases fit TRBD2. The junction had 14 bases not matched to a gene; V was cut back by 4 bases and J by 2 bases. The CDR3 loop spans 17 amino acids. The germline gives CDR1 MDHEN, CDR2 SYDVKM. The CDR3 here is CASSSSPASGLPYEQYF. CDR3 DNA: TGTGCCAGCAGTTCCTCCCCAGCTAGCGGACTACCCTACGAGCAGTACTTC.

The gene calls are TRBV4-3 and TRBJ1-5; D call uncertain. V was shortened by 1 base and J by 0 bases, with 7 bases between the two germline ends. There are 15 residues in the CDR3. Looked up from germline, CDR1 is LGHNA and CDR2 is YSLEER. The CDR3 spells CASSQGEDSNQPQHF. In DNA, the CDR3 is TGCGCCAGCAGCCAAGGGGAGGATAGCAATCAGCCCCAGCATTTT.

On this clone: Other DNA sequences in the same sample also yield this CDR3. This chain uses TRBV14 with TRBJ1-1, with a tentative D call TRBD1 (5 bases). With 0 bases removed from V and 4 bases from J, the gap between germline ends came to 9 bases. The CDR3 runs 14 residues. Germline values: CDR1 SGHDN, CDR2 FVKESK. The CDR3 DNA follows: TGTGCCAGCAGCCAAGAACGGGGGGTCACTGAAGCTTTCTTT. It encodes CASSQERGVTEAFF.

The CDR3 is CASSVQRGEYNEQFF. DNA for the CDR3: TGTGCCAGCAGCGTTCAGCGGGGGGAATACAATGAGCAGTTCTTC. The gene calls are TRBV9 and TRBJ2-1; 9 nucleotides agree with TRBD2. The germline gives CDR1 SGDLS, CDR2 YYNGEE. The ends lost 2 bases at V and 4 bases at J; junction bases unmatched: 4. The CDR3 contains 15 residues. The variable domain in full, completed from reference TRBV9 and TRBJ2-1, reads DSGVTQTPKHLITATGQRVTLRCSPRSGDLSVYWYQQSLDQGLQFLIQYYNGEERAKGNILERFSAQQFPDLHSELNLSSLELGDSALYFCASSVQRGEYNEQFFGPGTRLTVL.

Comments on this clone: One junction end disagrees with the germline gene, perhaps due to a read error. The rearrangement joins TRBV5-3 to TRBJ1-2, with D perhaps matching TRBD1 (6 bases). TRBV5-3 is flagged as an ORF with uncertain function. CDR3 length equals 14 residues. For the CDR3, the DNA is TGTGCCAGCAGCTATCCGAGGGGGGTCTCTGGCTACACCTTC. Amino acid sequence: CASSYPRGVSGYTF.

The rearrangement uses TRBV7-8 and TRBJ1-2; D ambiguous. The CDR3 runs 15 residues. CDR1 SGHVS and CDR2 FQNEAQ come from the germline V gene. V lost 1 base, J lost 6 bases, and 15 bases lay in between. CDR3 amino acids: CASSLEAVTRNGYTF. The CDR3 DNA follows: TGTGCCAGCAGCTTAGAGGCTGTTACACGCAATGGCTACACCTTC.

The genes are TRBV7-6 and TRBJ2-7; 8 positions agree with TRBD1. Germline V gene lookup returns CDR1 SGHVS and CDR2 FNYEAQ. V lost 0 bases to trimming and J lost 5 bases; unmatched junction nucleotides: 12. The CDR3 spans 17 residues. The CDR3: CASSLATVDRDFHEQYF. The DNA of the CDR3 is TGTGCCAGCAGCTTAGCAACGGTGGACAGGGATTTCCACGAGCAGTACTTC.